The T cell receptor (beta chain) described here comes from a study of blood T cell repertoires in COVID-19. V was shortened by 4 bases and J by 0 bases, with 16 bases between the two germline ends. The CDR3 is 17 residues long. Germline V lookup: CDR1 LGHDT, CDR2 YNNKEL (reference sequence). Libraries were prepared by immunoSEQ multiplex PCR; TCRdb keeps only in-frame clonotypes and omits some of them. The sample holds 30,000 to 40,000 clones, about 88% seen once. The material sequenced was peripheral blood. The receptor was derived from a man between 65 and 79 years old with acute or convalescent COVID-19. The chain recombines TRBV3-1 (or the pseudogene TRBV3-2) with TRBJ2-1; D might be TRBD2 (7 bases). The CDR3 DNA is TGTGCCAGCAGCCTGGGGGGGCCCGGGGACTCCTACAATGAGCAGTTCTTC. Its translation is CASSLGGPGDSYNEQFF.